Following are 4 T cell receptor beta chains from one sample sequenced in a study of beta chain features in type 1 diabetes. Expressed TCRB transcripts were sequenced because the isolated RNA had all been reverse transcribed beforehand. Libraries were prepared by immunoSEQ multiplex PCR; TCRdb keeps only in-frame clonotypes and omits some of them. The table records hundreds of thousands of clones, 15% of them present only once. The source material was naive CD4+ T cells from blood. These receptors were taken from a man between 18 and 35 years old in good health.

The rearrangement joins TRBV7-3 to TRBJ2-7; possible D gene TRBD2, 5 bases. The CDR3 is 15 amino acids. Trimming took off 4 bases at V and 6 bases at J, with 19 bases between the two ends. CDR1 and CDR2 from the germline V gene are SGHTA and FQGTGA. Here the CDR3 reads CASSSHTGREGEQYF. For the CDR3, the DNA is TGTGCCAGCAGCTCTCACACCGGACGAGAGGGCGAGCAGTACTTC.

CDR3 in amino acids: CASSGTVETQYF. Here the CDR3 DNA reads TGTGCCAGCAGCGGGACAGTAGAGACCCAGTACTTC. The rearrangement links TRBV2 to TRBJ2-5; 7 bases map to TRBD1. The CDR3 spans 12 residues. V shed 6 bases, J shed 4 bases, and the junction held 2 bases outside the gene matches. CDR1 and CDR2 (germline): SNHLY, FYNNEI.

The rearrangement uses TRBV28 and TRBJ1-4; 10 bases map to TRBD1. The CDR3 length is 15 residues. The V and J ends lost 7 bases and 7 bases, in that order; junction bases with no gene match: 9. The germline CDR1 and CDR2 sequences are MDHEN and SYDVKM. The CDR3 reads CASILSTGGGEKLFF. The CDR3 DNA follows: TGTGCCAGCATTCTCTCGACAGGGGGCGGTGAAAAACTGTTTTTT.

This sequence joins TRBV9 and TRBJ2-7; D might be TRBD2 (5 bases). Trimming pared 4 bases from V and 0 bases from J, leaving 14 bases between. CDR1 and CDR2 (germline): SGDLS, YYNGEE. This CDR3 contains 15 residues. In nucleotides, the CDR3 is TGTGCCAGCAGCCCCCGGGGAGTCAGCTCCTACGAGCAGTACTTC. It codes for CASSPRGVSSYEQYF.